These 19 T cell receptor beta chains were all obtained from the same sample, sequenced in a study of radiation and T cells in renal cell carcinoma. The assay was immunoSEQ multiplex PCR, and TCRdb's table has in-frame clones only and misses some. The sample holds some 14,000 clones, about three fifths seen once. This sample's treatment: 15 Gy SBRT to primary tumor, nephrectomy 4 weeks later. The sequencing used tumor tissue, collected from a patient whose treatment included radiotherapy and nephrectomy. The receptors stem from a woman in her 70s with renal cell carcinoma.

The CDR3 bases are TGTGCCAGCAGTCCGGGGAACGGCGGGAGTAGGGCCGGGGAGCTGTTTTTT. The encoded protein is CASSPGNGGSRAGELFF. The chain recombines TRBV7-2 with TRBJ2-2; TRBD2 aligns across 7 bases. The germline V gene has CDR1 SGHTA and CDR2 FQGNSA. The CDR3 is made up of 17 amino acids. V shed 6 bases and J 6 bases; nucleotides not matched to a gene: 16.

This clone was seen once. The rearrangement links TRBV15 to TRBJ1-1, with D maybe TRBD1 (6 bases). The germline gives CDR1 LNHNV, CDR2 YYDKDF (reference sequence). Trimming took off 1 base at V and 4 bases at J, with 19 bases between the two ends. This CDR3 spans 17 amino acids. CDR3 residues: CATSRAGRGMGGTEAFF. As DNA, the CDR3 is TGTGCCACCAGCAGAGCGGGGAGGGGGATGGGGGGCACTGAAGCTTTCTTT.

This rearrangement joins TRBV7-2 to TRBJ1-1; 9 nucleotides align to TRBD1. The length of the CDR3 is 16 residues. CDR1 is SGHTA and CDR2 is FQGNSA in the germline V gene. The trim removed 0 bases at V and 5 bases at J, leaving 7 bases unmatched. CDR3 coding DNA: TGTGCCAGCAGCTTAGCCGCACAGGGGGCATGGACTGAAGCTTTCTTT. Amino acids: CASSLAAQGAWTEAFF.

This sequence joins TRBV4-3 and TRBJ2-3; 8 positions match TRBD2. The germline V gene encodes CDR1 LGHNA and CDR2 YSLEER. The ends lost 3 bases at V and 2 bases at J; junction bases unmatched: 4. The CDR3 covers 15 residues. The CDR3 spells CASSHGSGATDTQYF. The CDR3 DNA is TGCGCCAGCAGCCATGGTAGCGGGGCCACAGATACGCAGTATTTT.

In this sample, this clone is medium-sized. The V and J genes are TRBV2 and TRBJ1-4; D ambiguous. Germline V gene sequence: CDR1 SNHLY, CDR2 FYNNEI. CDR3 length: 13 amino acids. V lost 6 bases to trimming and J lost 8 bases, with 13 bases between them. This CDR3 reads CASRAEGNEKLFF. The CDR3 nucleotides read TGTGCCAGCAGGGCCGAAGGCAACGAAAAACTGTTTTTT.

This chain's CDR3 is CASSRSVGTDTQYF. The CDR3 DNA follows: TGTGCCAGCAGTCGGTCAGTGGGCACAGATACGCAGTATTTT. V usage is TRBV25-1 and J usage is TRBJ2-3; no clear D gene. The CDR3 contains 14 residues. Germline lookup yields CDR1 MGHDK and CDR2 SYGVNS. V was pared by 5 bases and J by 1 base, with 10 bases between.

The V and J genes are TRBV30 and TRBJ1-1; D is perhaps TRBD1 (5 bases). CDR1 is GTSNPN and CDR2 is SVGIG in the germline V gene (reference sequence). The V end was cut by 4 bases, the J end by 1 base, with 10 bases between. There are 13 residues in the CDR3. The CDR3 loop is CAWTGRANTEAFF. The CDR3 DNA is TGTGCCTGGACAGGGCGGGCGAACACTGAAGCTTTCTTT.

The table lists this clone with a few counts. This chain uses TRBV10-2 with TRBJ1-5; D might be TRBD1 (5 bases). V dropped 6 bases and J dropped 6 bases, with 18 bases sitting between them. Germline loops: CDR1 WSHSY, CDR2 SAAADI. The length of the CDR3 is 15 residues. The chain's CDR3 is CASRSGGVAGQPQHF. As DNA, the CDR3 is TGCGCCAGCAGATCTGGGGGAGTGGCGGGTCAGCCCCAGCATTTT.

V and J are TRBV7-8 and TRBJ2-1; 8 nucleotides agree with TRBD2. This CDR3 is built from 13 residues. The V gene end was trimmed by 6 bases and the J gene end by 7 bases; junction bases not matched to a gene: 5. The germline gives CDR1 SGHVS, CDR2 FQNEAQ. In DNA form, the CDR3 reads TGTGCCAGCAGGGGACTAGTTGGGAATGAGCAGTTCTTC. As protein: CASRGLVGNEQFF.

V gene TRBV7-2 combines with J gene TRBJ2-5, with TRBD2 matching 16 bases. Germline lookup yields CDR1 SGHTA and CDR2 FQGNSA. V shed 3 bases, J shed 4 bases, and the junction held 2 bases outside the gene matches. This CDR3 contains 16 residues. The CDR3 DNA sequence: TGTGCCAGCAGCTTGGGGACTAGCGGGAGGGCAGAGACCCAGTACTTC. Protein sequence: CASSLGTSGRAETQYF.

CDR3 region: CASSLGGSADTQYF. The DNA of the CDR3 is TGTGCCAGCAGCTTAGGAGGGTCCGCAGATACGCAGTATTTT. The rearrangement links TRBV7-8 to TRBJ2-3; tentatively, D is TRBD2 (5 bases). The CDR3 runs 14 residues. Germline V gives CDR1 SGHVS, CDR2 FQNEAQ. The V and J ends lost 1 base and 4 bases respectively, with 9 bases between them.

V gene TRBV9 combines with J gene TRBJ1-2, with TRBD1 identical over 7 bases. Unmatched junction bases numbered 10, after V lost 3 bases and J lost 5 bases. CDR3 length equals 15 residues. Germline V gives CDR1 SGDLS, CDR2 YYNGEE. The CDR3 nucleotides read TGTGCCAGCAGCGACGGACAGGCGGGTTATTATGGCTACACCTTC. Translating gives CASSDGQAGYYGYTF.

V and J are TRBV4-3 and TRBJ2-1; D possibly corresponds to TRBD1 (7 bases). Germline V CDR1 and CDR2: LGHNA, YSLEER. V lost 1 base and J 1 base, leaving 17 bases between the germline ends. The CDR3 sequence is 18 residues long. In DNA form, the CDR3 reads TGCGCCAGCAGCCAAGTGGGGGGTTACAGGGGATCCTACAATGAGCAGTTCTTC. This sequence encodes CASSQVGGYRGSYNEQFF.

The genes are TRBV10-3 and TRBJ2-5; tentative D call: TRBD2 (6 bases). TRBJ2-7 matches the DNA end more closely, so the J call is doubtful. Looked up from germline, CDR1 is ENHRY and CDR2 is SYGVKD. This CDR3 contains 16 residues. The CDR3 DNA reads TGTGCCATCAGTGAGGGTGAGGGGACTGGCTCCTACGAGCAGTACTTC. Translation: CAISEGEGTGSYEQYF.

This chain joins TRBV7-9 and TRBJ2-2; 7 positions agree with TRBD2. J lost 4 bases, V lost 0 bases, and 8 bases had no gene match. Germline CDR1 reads SEHNR; CDR2 reads FQNEAQ (reference sequence). CDR3 length: 17 amino acids. In DNA, the CDR3 is TGTGCCAGCAGCTTAGCATCTGCGGGAGTGGGCACCGGGGAGCTGTTTTTT. Encoded protein: CASSLASAGVGTGELFF.

This clone has only one observation. The rearrangement joins TRBV27 to TRBJ1-1, with 9 bases lining up with TRBD1. The length of the CDR3 is 13 residues. Losses at the gene ends were 4 bases for V and 5 bases for J; bases not matched to a gene: 2. Germline CDR1 is MNHEY and CDR2 is SMNVEV (reference sequence). The CDR3 sequence is CASSSDRGTEAFF. The CDR3 region has the DNA TGTGCCAGCAGTTCGGACAGGGGAACTGAAGCTTTCTTT.

The chain has TRBV7-9 and TRBJ2-3; 7 nucleotides line up with TRBD2. CDR3 size: 16 residues. The V gene end was trimmed by 2 bases and the J gene end by 1 base; junction bases not matched to a gene: 6. Per the germline V gene, CDR1 is SEHNR and CDR2 is FQNEAQ (reference sequence). CDR3 bases: TGTGCCAGCAGCTTACGGGGAGGGAGGGGCACAGATACGCAGTATTTT. Its protein is CASSLRGGRGTDTQYF. Based on the CDR3 plus reference TRBV7-9 and TRBJ2-3, the full variable domain is DTGVSQNPRHKITKRGQNVTFRCDPISEHNRLYWYRQTLGQGPEFLTYFQNEAQLEKSRLLSDRFSAERPKGSFSTLEIQRTEQGDSAMYLCASSLRGGRGTDTQYFGPGTRLTVL.

The V and J genes are TRBV6-6 and TRBJ2-1; no clear D gene. V shed 10 bases and J shed 14 bases, with 18 bases lying between them. This CDR3 comprises 11 residues. CDR1 MNHNY and CDR2 SVGAGI come from the germline V gene (reference sequence). The CDR3 region is CATRFSDFEFF. CDR3 bases: TGTGCCACCAGATTTAGTGATTTTGAGTTCTTC.

This clone was counted between two and nine times. This rearrangement joins TRBV6-7 to TRBJ2-4; D assignment may be TRBD1 or TRBD2 (5 bases each). TRBV6-7 belongs to the ORF category, with a function that is uncertain. V dropped 2 bases and J dropped 7 bases, with 27 bases sitting between them. The CDR3 covers 19 residues. The CDR3 spells CASSYDDSMSGWGANIQYF. CDR3 bases: TGTGCCAGCAGTTACGATGACTCCATGTCGGGATGGGGCGCGAACATTCAGTACTTC.